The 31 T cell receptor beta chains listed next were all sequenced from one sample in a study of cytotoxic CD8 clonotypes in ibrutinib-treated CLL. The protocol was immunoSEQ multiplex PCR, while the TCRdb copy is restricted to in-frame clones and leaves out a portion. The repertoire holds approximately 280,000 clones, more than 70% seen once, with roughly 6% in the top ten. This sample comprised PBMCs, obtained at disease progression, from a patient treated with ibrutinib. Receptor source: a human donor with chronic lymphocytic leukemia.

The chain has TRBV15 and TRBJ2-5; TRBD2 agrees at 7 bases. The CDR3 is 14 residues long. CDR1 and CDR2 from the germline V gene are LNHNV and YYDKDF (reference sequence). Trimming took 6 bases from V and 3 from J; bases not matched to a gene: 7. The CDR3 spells CATRLGLAEETQYF. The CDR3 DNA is TGTGCCACCAGGTTGGGGCTAGCGGAAGAGACCCAGTACTTC.

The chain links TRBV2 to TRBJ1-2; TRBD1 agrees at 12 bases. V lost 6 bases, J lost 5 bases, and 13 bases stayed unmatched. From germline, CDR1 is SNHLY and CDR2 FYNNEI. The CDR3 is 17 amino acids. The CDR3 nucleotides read TGTGCCAGCAGACACATAACGGGACAGGGGGCAAGGTATGGCTACACCTTC. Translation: CASRHITGQGARYGYTF.

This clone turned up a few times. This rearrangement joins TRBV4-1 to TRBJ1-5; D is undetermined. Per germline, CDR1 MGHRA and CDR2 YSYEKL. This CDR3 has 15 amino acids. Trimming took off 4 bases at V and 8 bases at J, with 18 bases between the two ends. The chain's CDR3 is CASSPRVGWLEPQHF. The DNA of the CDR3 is TGCGCCAGCAGCCCCCGGGTGGGGTGGCTGGAGCCCCAGCATTTT.

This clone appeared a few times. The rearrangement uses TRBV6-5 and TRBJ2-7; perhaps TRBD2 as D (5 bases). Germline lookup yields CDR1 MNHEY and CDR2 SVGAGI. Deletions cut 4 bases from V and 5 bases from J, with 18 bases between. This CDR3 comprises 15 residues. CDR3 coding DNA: TGTGCCAGCAGTTTGACGGGAACGAATACGAACGAGCAGTACTTC. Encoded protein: CASSLTGTNTNEQYF.

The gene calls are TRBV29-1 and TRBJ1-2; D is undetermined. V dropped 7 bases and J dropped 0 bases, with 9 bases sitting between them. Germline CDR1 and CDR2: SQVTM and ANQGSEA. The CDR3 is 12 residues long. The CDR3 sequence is CSASQSNYGYTF. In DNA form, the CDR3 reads TGCAGCGCCAGTCAGTCTAACTATGGCTACACCTTC. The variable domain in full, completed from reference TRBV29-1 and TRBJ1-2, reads SAVISQKPSRDICQRGTSLTIQCQVDSQVTMMFWYRQQPGQSLTLIATANQGSEATYESGFVIDKFPISRPNLTFSTLTVSNMSPEDSSIYLCSASQSNYGYTFGSGTRLTVV.

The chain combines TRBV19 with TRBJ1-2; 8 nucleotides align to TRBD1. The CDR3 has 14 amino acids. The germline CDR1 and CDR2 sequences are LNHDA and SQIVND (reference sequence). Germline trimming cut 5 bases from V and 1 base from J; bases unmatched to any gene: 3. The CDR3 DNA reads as TGTGCCAGTAGTGACAGGGGTGGTAACTATGGCTACACCTTC. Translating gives CASSDRGGNYGYTF.

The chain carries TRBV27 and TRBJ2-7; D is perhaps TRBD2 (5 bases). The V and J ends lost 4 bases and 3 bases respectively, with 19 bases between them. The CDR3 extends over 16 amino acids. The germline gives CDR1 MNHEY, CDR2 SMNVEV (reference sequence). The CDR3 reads CASSYLPGVGDYEQYF. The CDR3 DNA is TGTGCCAGCAGTTACCTCCCCGGGGTTGGGGACTACGAGCAGTACTTC.

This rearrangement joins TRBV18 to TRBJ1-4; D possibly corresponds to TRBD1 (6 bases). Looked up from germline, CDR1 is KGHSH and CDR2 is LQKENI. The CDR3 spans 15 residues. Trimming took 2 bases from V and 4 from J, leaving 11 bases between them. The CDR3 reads CASSPMTGLNEKLFF. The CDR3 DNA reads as TGTGCCAGCTCACCAATGACAGGCCTTAATGAAAAACTGTTTTTT.

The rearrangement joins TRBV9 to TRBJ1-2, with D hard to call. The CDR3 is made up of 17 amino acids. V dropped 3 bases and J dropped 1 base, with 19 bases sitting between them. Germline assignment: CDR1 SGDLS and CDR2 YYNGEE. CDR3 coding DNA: TGTGCCAGCAGCGGCGGACGAAACCCAGGTGATAACTATGGCTACACCTTC. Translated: CASSGGRNPGDNYGYTF.

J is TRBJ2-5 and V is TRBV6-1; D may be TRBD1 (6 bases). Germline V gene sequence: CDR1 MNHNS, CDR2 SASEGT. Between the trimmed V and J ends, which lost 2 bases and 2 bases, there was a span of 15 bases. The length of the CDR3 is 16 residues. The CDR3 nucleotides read TGTGCCAGCAGTGAAAAGTATCGGACAGTGCAAGAGACCCAGTACTTC. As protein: CASSEKYRTVQETQYF.

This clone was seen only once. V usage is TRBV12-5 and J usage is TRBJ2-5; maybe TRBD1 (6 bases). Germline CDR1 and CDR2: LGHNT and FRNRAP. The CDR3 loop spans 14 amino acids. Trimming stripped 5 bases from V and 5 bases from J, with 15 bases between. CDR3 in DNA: TGTGCTAGTGGTCCCCTCACAGGGTACGAGACCCAGTACTTC. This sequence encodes CASGPLTGYETQYF.

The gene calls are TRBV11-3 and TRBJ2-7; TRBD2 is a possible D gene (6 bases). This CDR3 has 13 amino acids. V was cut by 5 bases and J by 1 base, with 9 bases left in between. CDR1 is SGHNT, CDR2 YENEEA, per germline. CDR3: CASSRGLSYEQYF. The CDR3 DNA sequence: TGTGCCAGCAGCCGTGGACTATCCTACGAGCAGTACTTC. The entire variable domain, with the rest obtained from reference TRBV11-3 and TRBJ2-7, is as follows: EAGVVQSPRYKIIEKKQPVAFWCNPISGHNTLYWYLQNLGQGPELLIRYENEEAVDDSQLPKDRFSAERLKGVDSTLKIQPAELGDSAVYLCASSRGLSYEQYFGPGTRLTVT.

DNA for the CDR3: TGTGCCAGCAGTAGGGACAGACTGGGGGACTATGGCTACACCTTC. Residues: CASSRDRLGDYGYTF. The rearrangement uses TRBV6-1 and TRBJ1-2, with 7 bases that match TRBD1. There are 15 residues in the CDR3. V was pared by 5 bases and J by 3 bases, with 9 bases of the junction left unmatched. CDR1 is MNHNS, CDR2 SASEGT, per germline.

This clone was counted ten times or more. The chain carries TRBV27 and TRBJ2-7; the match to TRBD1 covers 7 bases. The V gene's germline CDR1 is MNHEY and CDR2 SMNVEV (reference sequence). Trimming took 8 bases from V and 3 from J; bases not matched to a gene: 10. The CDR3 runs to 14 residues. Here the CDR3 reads CASGGQRQGYEQYF. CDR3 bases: TGTGCCAGCGGGGGTCAAAGACAGGGCTACGAGCAGTACTTC.

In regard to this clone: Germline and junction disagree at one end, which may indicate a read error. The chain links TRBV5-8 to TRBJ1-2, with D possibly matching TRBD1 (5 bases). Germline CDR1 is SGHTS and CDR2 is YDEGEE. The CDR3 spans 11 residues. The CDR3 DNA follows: TGTGCCAGCAGCGCCCAGGGTGGCGACACCTTC. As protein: CASSAQGGDTF. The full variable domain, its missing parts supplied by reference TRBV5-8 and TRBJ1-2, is EAGVTQSPTHLIKTRGQQATLRCSPISGHTSVYWYQQALGLGLQFLLWYDEGEERNRGNFPPRFSGRQFPNYSSELNVNALELEDSALYLCASSAQGGDTFGSGTRLTVV.

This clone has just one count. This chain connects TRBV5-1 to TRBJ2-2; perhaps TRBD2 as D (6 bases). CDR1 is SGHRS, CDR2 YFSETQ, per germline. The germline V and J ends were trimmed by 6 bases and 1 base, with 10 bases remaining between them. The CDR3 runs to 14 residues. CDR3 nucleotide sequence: TGCGCCAGCAAAGAGGAGGGGAACACCGGGGAGCTGTTTTTT. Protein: CASKEEGNTGELFF.

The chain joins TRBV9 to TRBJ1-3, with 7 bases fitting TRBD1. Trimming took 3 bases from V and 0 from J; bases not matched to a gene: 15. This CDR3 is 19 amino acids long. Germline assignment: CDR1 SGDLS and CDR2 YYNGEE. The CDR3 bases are TGTGCCAGCAGCGCCCGGGACAGCGTACTTTTCTTCTCTGGAAACACCATATATTTT. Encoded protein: CASSARDSVLFFSGNTIYF.

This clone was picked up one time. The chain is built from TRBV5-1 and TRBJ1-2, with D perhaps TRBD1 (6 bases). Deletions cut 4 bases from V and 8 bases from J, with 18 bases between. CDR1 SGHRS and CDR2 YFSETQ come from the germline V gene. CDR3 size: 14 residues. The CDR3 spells CASSPTTGYPGYTF. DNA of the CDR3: TGCGCCAGCAGCCCCACGACAGGCTACCCCGGCTACACCTTC. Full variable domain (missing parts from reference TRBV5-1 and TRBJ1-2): KAGVTQTPRYLIKTRGQQVTLSCSPISGHRSVSWYQQTPGQGLQFLFEYFSETQRNKGNFPGRFSGRQFSNSRSEMNVSTLELGDSALYLCASSPTTGYPGYTFGSGTRLTVV.

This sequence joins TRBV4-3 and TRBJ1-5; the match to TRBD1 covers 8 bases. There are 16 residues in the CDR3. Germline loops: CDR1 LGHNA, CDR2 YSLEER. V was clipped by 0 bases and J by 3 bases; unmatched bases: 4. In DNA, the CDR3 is TGCGCCAGCAGCCAAGATTGGACAGGGACCAATCAGCCCCAGCATTTT. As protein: CASSQDWTGTNQPQHF.

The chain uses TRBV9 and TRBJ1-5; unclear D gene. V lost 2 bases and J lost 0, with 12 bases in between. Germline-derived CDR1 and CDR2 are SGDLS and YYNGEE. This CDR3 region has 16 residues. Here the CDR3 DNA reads TGTGCCAGCAGCGTTGGCGGGTTTAATAGCAATCAGCCCCAGCATTTT. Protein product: CASSVGGFNSNQPQHF.

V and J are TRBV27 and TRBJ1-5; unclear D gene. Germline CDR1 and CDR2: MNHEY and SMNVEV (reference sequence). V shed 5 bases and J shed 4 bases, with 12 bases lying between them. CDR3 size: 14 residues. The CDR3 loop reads CASSPGRINQPQHF. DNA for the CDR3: TGTGCCAGCAGTCCCGGACGGATTAATCAGCCCCAGCATTTT.

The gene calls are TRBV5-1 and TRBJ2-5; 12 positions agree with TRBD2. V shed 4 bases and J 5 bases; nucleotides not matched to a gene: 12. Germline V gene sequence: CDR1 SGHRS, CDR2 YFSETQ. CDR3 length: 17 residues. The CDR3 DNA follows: TGCGCCAGCAGCCTGGGGCTAGCGGGAGGGGGCCAGGAGACCCAGTACTTC. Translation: CASSLGLAGGGQETQYF. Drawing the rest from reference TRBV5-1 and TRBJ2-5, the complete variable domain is KAGVTQTPRYLIKTRGQQVTLSCSPISGHRSVSWYQQTPGQGLQFLFEYFSETQRNKGNFPGRFSGRQFSNSRSEMNVSTLELGDSALYLCASSLGLAGGGQETQYFGPGTRLLVL.

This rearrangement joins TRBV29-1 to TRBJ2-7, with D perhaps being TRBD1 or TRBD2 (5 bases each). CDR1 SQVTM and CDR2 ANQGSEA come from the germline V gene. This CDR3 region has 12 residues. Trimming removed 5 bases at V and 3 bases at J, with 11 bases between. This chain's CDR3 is CSVRGGYYEQYF. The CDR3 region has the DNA TGCAGCGTTCGTGGGGGATACTACGAGCAGTACTTC.

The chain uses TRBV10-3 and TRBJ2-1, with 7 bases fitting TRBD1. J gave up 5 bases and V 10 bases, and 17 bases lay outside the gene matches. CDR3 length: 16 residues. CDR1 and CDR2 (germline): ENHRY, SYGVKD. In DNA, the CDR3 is TGTGCCACCCAATATCGCTCCGGACAGGCGGACAATGAGCAGTTCTTC. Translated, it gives CATQYRSGQADNEQFF.

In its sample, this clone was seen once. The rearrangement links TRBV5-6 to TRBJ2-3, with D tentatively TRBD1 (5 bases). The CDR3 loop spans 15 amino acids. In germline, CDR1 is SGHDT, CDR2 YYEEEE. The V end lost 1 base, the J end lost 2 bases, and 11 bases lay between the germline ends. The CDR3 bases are TGTGCCAGCAGCTTGCTGACAGAGAACACAGATACGCAGTATTTT. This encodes CASSLLTENTDTQYF.

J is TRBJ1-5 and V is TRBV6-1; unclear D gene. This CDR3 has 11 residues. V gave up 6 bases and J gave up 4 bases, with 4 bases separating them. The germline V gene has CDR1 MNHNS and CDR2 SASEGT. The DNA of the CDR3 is TGTGCCAGCAGAGAAAATCAGCCCCAGCATTTT. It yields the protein CASRENQPQHF.

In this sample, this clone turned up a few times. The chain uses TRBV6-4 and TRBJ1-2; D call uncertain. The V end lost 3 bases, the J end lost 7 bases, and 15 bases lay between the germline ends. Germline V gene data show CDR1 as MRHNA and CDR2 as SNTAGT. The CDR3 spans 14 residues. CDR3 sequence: CASSDSPLIGGYTF. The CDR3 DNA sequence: TGTGCCAGCAGTGATTCGCCCCTTATTGGTGGCTACACCTTC.

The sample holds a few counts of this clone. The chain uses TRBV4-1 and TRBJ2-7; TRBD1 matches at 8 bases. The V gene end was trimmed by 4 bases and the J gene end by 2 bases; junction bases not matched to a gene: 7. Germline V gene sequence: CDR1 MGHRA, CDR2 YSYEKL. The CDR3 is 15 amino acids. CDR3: CASSPWTGRTYEQYF. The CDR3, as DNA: TGCGCCAGCAGCCCTTGGACAGGGAGGACCTACGAGCAGTACTTC.

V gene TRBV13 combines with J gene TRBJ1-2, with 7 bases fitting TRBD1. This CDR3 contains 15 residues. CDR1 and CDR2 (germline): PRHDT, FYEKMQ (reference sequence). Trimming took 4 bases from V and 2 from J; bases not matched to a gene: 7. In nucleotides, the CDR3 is TGTGCCAGCAGCTCGTGGGACAGTCCCAACTATGGCTACACCTTC. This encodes CASSSWDSPNYGYTF.

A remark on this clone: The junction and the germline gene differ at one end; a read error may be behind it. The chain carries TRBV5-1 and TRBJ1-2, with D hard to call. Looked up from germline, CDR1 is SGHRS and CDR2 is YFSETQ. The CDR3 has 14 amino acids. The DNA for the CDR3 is TGTGCCAGCAGCTTGTTCATGGGGAACTATGGCTACACCTTC. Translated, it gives CASSLFMGNYGYTF.

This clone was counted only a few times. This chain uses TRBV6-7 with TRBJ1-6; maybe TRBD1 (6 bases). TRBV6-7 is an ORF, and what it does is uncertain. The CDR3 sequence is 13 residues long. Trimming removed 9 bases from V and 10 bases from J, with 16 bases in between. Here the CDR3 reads CARRFRGDSPLHF. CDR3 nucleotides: TGTGCCAGGCGTTTCAGGGGAGACTCACCCCTCCACTTT.